These 25 T cell receptor beta chains share one sample of origin, sequenced in a study of blood T cell repertoires in COVID-19 (TCRdb year 2020). Receptor amplification or capture employed the immunoSEQ multiplex PCR assay. TCRdb limited this immuneACCESS table to in-frame rearrangements with V and J called. A share of clones is missing; checked studies link under half to unresolved V genes, and the rest is unexplained. In all, the sample holds around 140,000 clones, and 75% to 80% of those were seen once. The ten largest clones add up to approximately 9% of the sample. The sequencing input was peripheral blood. The receptors originated from a woman aged 45-65 years with active or convalescent COVID-19.

V and J are TRBV11-2 and TRBJ2-1, with TRBD2 matching 12 bases. Trimming at V came to 2 bases and at J to 8 bases, leaving 4 bases not matched to a gene. CDR1 SGHAT and CDR2 FQNNGV come from the germline V gene. The CDR3 is 15 residues long. CDR3 DNA: TGTGCCAGCAGCTTATCCGCTAGCGGGAGGGATGAGCAGTTCTTC. Translating it yields CASSLSASGRDEQFF.

This clone was counted at least ten times. The chain uses TRBV6-5 and TRBJ1-4, with D perhaps TRBD1 (5 bases). The CDR3 totals 14 residues. In germline, CDR1 is MNHEY, CDR2 SVGAGI. Trimming stripped 6 bases from V and 4 bases from J, with 12 bases between. The CDR3 here is CASRRGGNNEKLFF. The CDR3 nucleotides read TGTGCCAGCAGAAGGGGAGGGAATAATGAAAAACTGTTTTTT.

This chain uses TRBV28 with TRBJ1-2, with D perhaps matching TRBD1 (6 bases). Germline CDR1 MDHEN, CDR2 SYDVKM. V was shortened by 6 bases and J by 4 bases, with 21 bases between the two germline ends. This CDR3 has 16 amino acids. In DNA, the CDR3 is TGTGCCAGCAGGAATTTCGGTGCGATGGGGGCCTATGGCTACACCTTC. Protein: CASRNFGAMGAYGYTF.

V usage is TRBV5-5 and J usage is TRBJ2-7, with 7 nucleotides matching TRBD1. Germline trimming cut 3 bases from V and 6 bases from J; bases unmatched to any gene: 3. The CDR3 is 12 amino acids. In germline, CDR1 is SGHKS, CDR2 YYEKEE (reference sequence). In DNA form, the CDR3 reads TGTGCCAGCAGCTCCACAGGGGTCGAGCAGTACTTC. Residues: CASSSTGVEQYF.

V gene TRBV3-1 (or the pseudogene TRBV3-2) combines with J gene TRBJ2-7; possibly TRBD1 for D (5 bases). The CDR3 totals 13 residues. V dropped 4 bases and J dropped 3 bases, with 10 bases sitting between them. The germline gives CDR1 LGHDT, CDR2 YNNKEL (reference sequence). In DNA form, the CDR3 reads TGTGCCAGCAGCCTCGACAGCTACTACGAGCAGTACTTC. Its protein is CASSLDSYYEQYF.

The chain has TRBV3-1 (or the pseudogene TRBV3-2) and TRBJ1-4; the D gene is possibly TRBD1 (6 bases). The CDR3 covers 17 residues. V was cut by 0 bases and J by 1 base, with 12 bases left in between. CDR1 is LGHDT and CDR2 is YNNKEL in the germline V gene (reference sequence). The DNA for the CDR3 is TGTGCCAGCAGCCAAGACCCAGGGGCGGGAACTAATGAAAAACTGTTTTTT. Amino acid sequence: CASSQDPGAGTNEKLFF.

The rearrangement joins TRBV6-1 to TRBJ1-4; D is perhaps TRBD1 (6 bases). Per the germline V gene, CDR1 is MNHNS and CDR2 is SASEGT. The V and J ends lost 4 bases and 4 bases respectively, with 16 bases between them. The CDR3 covers 16 residues. In DNA, the CDR3 is TGTGCCAGCAGTGCGAAGTCAACAGGGCATAATGAAAAACTGTTTTTT. This codes for CASSAKSTGHNEKLFF.

CDR3 DNA: TGTGCCACCCAAAGACTAGCGGGAGAGGGTGAGCAGTTCTTC. Its translation is CATQRLAGEGEQFF. The chain links TRBV24-1 to TRBJ2-1, with 12 bases lining up with TRBD2. The trim removed 9 bases at V and 9 bases at J, leaving 8 bases unmatched. The CDR3 sequence is 14 residues long. Germline V lookup: CDR1 KGHDR, CDR2 SFDVKD.

V is TRBV27 and J is TRBJ2-4, with D unclear. V was cut by 2 bases and J by 1 base, with 9 bases left in between. The CDR3 runs 15 residues. Germline V lookup: CDR1 MNHEY, CDR2 SMNVEV (reference sequence). The CDR3 region has the DNA TGTGCCAGCAGTTTAAATGGAGAGGCCAAAAACATTCAGTACTTC. Its translation is CASSLNGEAKNIQYF.

V usage is TRBV5-1 and J usage is TRBJ1-1; TRBD1 is a possible D gene (6 bases). Germline assignment: CDR1 SGHRS and CDR2 YFSETQ. The CDR3 totals 14 residues. Trimming stripped 5 bases from V and 2 bases from J, with 13 bases between. The CDR3 nucleotides read TGCGCCAGCAGACTGGCGACAGGCAACACTGAAGCTTTCTTT. This codes for CASRLATGNTEAFF.

The V and J genes are TRBV6-1 and TRBJ1-3; no definite D call. Trimming took 3 bases from V and 0 from J, leaving 3 bases between them. This CDR3 comprises 13 residues. Germline V gene lookup returns CDR1 MNHNS and CDR2 SASEGT. CDR3 sequence reads: CASSDHSGNTIYF. The CDR3 DNA follows: TGTGCCAGCAGTGACCACTCTGGAAACACCATATATTTT.

This clone was recorded many times. This chain uses TRBV2 with TRBJ2-1, with 9 bases matching TRBD2. The germline V gene encodes CDR1 SNHLY and CDR2 FYNNEI. The CDR3 loop spans 14 amino acids. The trim removed 2 bases at V and 14 bases at J, leaving 10 bases unmatched. In nucleotides, the CDR3 is TGTGCCAGCAGTGAAACAAGGGGCGGGAGGGAGGAGTTCTTC. It yields the protein CASSETRGGREEFF.

Of note for this clone: Possible read error: a much larger clone is one base away. The chain couples TRBV7-9 to TRBJ2-7, with 8 bases lining up with TRBD2. The CDR3 loop spans 15 amino acids. The junction had 8 bases not matched to a gene; V was cut back by 1 base and J by 6 bases. CDR1 is SEHNR, CDR2 FQNEAQ, per germline (reference sequence). CDR3 protein: CASSLGAGGGSEQYF. The DNA for the CDR3 is TGTGCCAGCAGCTTAGGGGCCGGGGGGGGTTCCGAGCAGTACTTC.

This chain uses TRBV14 with TRBJ2-1; perhaps TRBD2 as D (5 bases). V lost 5 bases and J lost 2, with 19 bases in between. CDR3 length: 17 amino acids. The germline gives CDR1 SGHDN, CDR2 FVKESK. The CDR3 DNA follows: TGTGCCAGCAGCTTCACGGCCTATACGGGGACCTACAATGAGCAGTTCTTC. Protein sequence: CASSFTAYTGTYNEQFF. The entire variable domain, with the rest obtained from reference TRBV14 and TRBJ2-1, is as follows: EAGVTQFPSHSVIEKGQTVTLRCDPISGHDNLYWYRRVMGKEIKFLLHFVKESKQDESGMPNNRFLAERTGGTYSTLKVQPAELEDSGVYFCASSFTAYTGTYNEQFFGPGTRLTVL.

A few counts support this clone. V usage is TRBV10-3 and J usage is TRBJ2-7; 9 bases fit TRBD1. The CDR3 sequence is 14 residues long. The V gene end was trimmed by 2 bases and the J gene end by 6 bases; junction bases not matched to a gene: 5. In germline, CDR1 is ENHRY, CDR2 SYGVKD. This CDR3 is CAISELKTGGEQYF. The CDR3 DNA reads as TGTGCCATCAGTGAGCTTAAGACAGGGGGCGAGCAGTACTTC.

The genes are TRBV10-2 and TRBJ2-7; D might be TRBD2 (5 bases). The CDR3 is made up of 14 amino acids. V lost 7 bases to trimming and J lost 0 bases, with 13 bases between them. Germline CDR1 reads WSHSY; CDR2 reads SAAADI. Here the CDR3 DNA reads TGCGCCAGCAACGAGGGTCAAGCCTCCTACGAGCAGTACTTC. Translation gives CASNEGQASYEQYF.

The chain couples TRBV6-5 to TRBJ1-5; 7 bases fit TRBD1. V shed 4 bases, J shed 6 bases, and the junction held 9 bases outside the gene matches. Germline CDR1 MNHEY, CDR2 SVGAGI. The CDR3 is 15 amino acids. CDR3 region: CASSSRARGTQPQHF. The CDR3 DNA reads as TGTGCCAGCAGTTCCCGAGCCAGGGGGACTCAGCCCCAGCATTTT.

The V gene is TRBV6-5, the J gene TRBJ2-1; 9 positions agree with TRBD1. V lost 6 bases, J lost 5 bases, and 8 bases stayed unmatched. The CDR3 is 15 residues long. Looked up from germline, CDR1 is MNHEY and CDR2 is SVGAGI. The CDR3 nucleotides read TGTGCCAGCAGCCCACAGGGGGCGCTGAACAATGAGCAGTTCTTC. Encoded protein: CASSPQGALNNEQFF.

The CDR3 sequence: CASSLVSSGGPTYEQYF. DNA of the CDR3: TGTGCCAGCAGCTTAGTGTCTAGCGGGGGCCCCACCTACGAGCAGTACTTC. The chain employs TRBV7-2 and TRBJ2-7, with 10 nucleotides matching TRBD2. This CDR3 contains 17 residues. Looked up from germline, CDR1 is SGHTA and CDR2 is FQGNSA. The junction had 8 bases not matched to a gene; V was cut back by 1 base and J by 2 bases.

The sample holds a few counts of this clone. The V gene is TRBV6-6, the J gene TRBJ2-1, with 7 positions matching TRBD2. Germline lookup yields CDR1 MNHNY and CDR2 SVGAGI (reference sequence). J was trimmed by 8 bases and V by 0 bases; bases with no gene match: 7. The CDR3 length is 15 residues. The chain's CDR3 is CASSYSSLAADEQFF. For the CDR3, the DNA is TGTGCCAGCAGTTACTCGTCCCTAGCGGCGGATGAGCAGTTCTTC.

This clone has only a few counts. This rearrangement joins TRBV4-3 to TRBJ2-3, with 8 bases that match TRBD2. This CDR3 comprises 15 residues. Germline CDR1 reads LGHNA; CDR2 reads YSLEER. V lost 1 base and J lost 6; bases outside the gene matches: 6. The CDR3 nucleotides read TGCGCCAGCAGCCAAGGAATCGGGGGGGCTGATACGCAGTATTTT. Its translation is CASSQGIGGADTQYF.

The rearrangement joins TRBV2 to TRBJ2-5; 7 bases are a match to TRBD1. The CDR3 contains 14 residues. Germline V CDR1 and CDR2: SNHLY, FYNNEI. J gave up 1 base and V 7 bases, and 6 bases lay outside the gene matches. CDR3 in DNA: TGTGCCAGCAACCGACAGGGCATCCAAGAGACCCAGTACTTC. It specifies CASNRQGIQETQYF.

In its sample, this clone was seen a few times. The genes are TRBV19 and TRBJ2-1; 15 bases are shared with TRBD2. Per the germline V gene, CDR1 is LNHDA and CDR2 is SQIVND (reference sequence). CDR3 size: 17 residues. V lost 7 bases to trimming and J lost 7 bases; unmatched junction nucleotides: 11. The CDR3 nucleotides read TGTGCCAGTACCCCCGGACTAGCGGGGGGGCCGGGAAATGAGCAGTTCTTC. This sequence encodes CASTPGLAGGPGNEQFF.

This clone has more than one count but fewer than ten. The chain carries TRBV11-2 and TRBJ2-3; D may be TRBD1 (6 bases). V was pared by 0 bases and J by 0 bases, with 13 bases between. Germline assignment: CDR1 SGHAT and CDR2 FQNNGV. This CDR3 comprises 17 residues. CDR3 residues: CASSLERTVISTDTQYF. The CDR3 nucleotides are TGTGCCAGCAGCTTAGAGAGGACAGTTATTAGCACAGATACGCAGTATTTT.

The rearrangement uses TRBV28 and TRBJ2-7; D is possibly TRBD1 (6 bases). Germline V gene data show CDR1 as MDHEN and CDR2 as SYDVKM. V shed 8 bases and J shed 6 bases, with 14 bases lying between them. This CDR3 comprises 12 residues. The CDR3 sequence: CASGDRTGEQYF. As DNA, the CDR3 is TGTGCCAGCGGAGACAGGACCGGCGAGCAGTACTTC.